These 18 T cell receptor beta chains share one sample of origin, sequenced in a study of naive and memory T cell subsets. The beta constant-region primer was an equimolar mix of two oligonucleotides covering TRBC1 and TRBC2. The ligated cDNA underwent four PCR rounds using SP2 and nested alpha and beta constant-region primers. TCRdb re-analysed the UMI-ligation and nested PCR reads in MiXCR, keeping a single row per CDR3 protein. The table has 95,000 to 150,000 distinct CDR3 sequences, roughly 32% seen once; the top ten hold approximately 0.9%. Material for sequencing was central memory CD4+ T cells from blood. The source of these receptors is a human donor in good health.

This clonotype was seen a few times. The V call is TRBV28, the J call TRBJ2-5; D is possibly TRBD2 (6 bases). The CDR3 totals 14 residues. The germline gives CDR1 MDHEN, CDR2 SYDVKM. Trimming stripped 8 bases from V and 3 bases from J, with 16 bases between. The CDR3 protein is CASSIGGNKETQYF. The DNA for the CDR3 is TGTGCCAGCTCGATTGGGGGGAATAAAGAGACCCAGTACTTC.

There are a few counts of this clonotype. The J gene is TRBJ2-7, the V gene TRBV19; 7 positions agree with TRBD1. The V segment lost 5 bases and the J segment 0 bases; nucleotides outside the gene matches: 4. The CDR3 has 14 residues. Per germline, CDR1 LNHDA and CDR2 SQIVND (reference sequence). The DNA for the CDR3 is TGTGCCAGTAGTTGGGACAGCCTCTCCTACGAGCAGTACTTC. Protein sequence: CASSWDSLSYEQYF.

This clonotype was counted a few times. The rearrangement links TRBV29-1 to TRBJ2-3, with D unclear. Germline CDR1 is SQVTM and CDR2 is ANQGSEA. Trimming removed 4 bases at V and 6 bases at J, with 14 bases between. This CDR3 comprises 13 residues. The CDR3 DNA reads TGCAGCGTTGGTCTGGTCACCAGGGATACGCAGTATTTT. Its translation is CSVGLVTRDTQYF.

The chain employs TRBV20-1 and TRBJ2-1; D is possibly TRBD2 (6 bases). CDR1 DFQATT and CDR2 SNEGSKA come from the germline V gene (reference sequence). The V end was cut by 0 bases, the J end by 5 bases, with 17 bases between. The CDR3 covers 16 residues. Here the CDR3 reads CSARDYGLPSDNEQFF. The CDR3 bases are TGCAGTGCTAGAGATTATGGGCTCCCTAGCGACAATGAGCAGTTCTTC.

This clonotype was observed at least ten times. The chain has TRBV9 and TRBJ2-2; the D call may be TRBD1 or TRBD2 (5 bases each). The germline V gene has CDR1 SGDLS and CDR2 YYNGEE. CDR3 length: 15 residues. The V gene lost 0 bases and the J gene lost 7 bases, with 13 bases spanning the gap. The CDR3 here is CASSVAGTFGGELFF. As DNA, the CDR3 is TGTGCCAGCAGCGTAGCTGGGACCTTTGGCGGGGAGCTGTTTTTT.

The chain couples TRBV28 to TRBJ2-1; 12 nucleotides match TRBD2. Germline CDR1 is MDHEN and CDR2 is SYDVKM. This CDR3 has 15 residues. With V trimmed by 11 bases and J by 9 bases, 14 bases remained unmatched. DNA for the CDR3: TGTGCCGGAAGGAGTCCGACTAGCGGGAGTCGTGAGCAGTTCTTC. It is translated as CAGRSPTSGSREQFF.

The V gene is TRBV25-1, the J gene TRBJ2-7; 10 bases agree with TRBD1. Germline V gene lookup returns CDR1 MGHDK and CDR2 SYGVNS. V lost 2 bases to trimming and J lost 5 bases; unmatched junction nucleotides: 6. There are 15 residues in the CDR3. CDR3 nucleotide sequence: TGTGCCAGCAGTGAACATGGGACAGGGGACCACGAGCAGTACTTC. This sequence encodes CASSEHGTGDHEQYF.

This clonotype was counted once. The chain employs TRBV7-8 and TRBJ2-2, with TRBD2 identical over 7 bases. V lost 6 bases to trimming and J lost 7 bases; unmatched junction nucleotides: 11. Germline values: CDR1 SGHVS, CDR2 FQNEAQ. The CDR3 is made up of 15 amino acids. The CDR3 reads CASRAGEMLLGELFF. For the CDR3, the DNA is TGTGCCAGCAGGGCGGGGGAGATGCTACTCGGGGAGCTGTTTTTT.

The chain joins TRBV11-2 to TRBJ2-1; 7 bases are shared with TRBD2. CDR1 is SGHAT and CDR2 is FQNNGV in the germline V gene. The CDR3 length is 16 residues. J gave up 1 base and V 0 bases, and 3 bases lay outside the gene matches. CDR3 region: CASSLDTGGSYNEQFF. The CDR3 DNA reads TGTGCCAGCAGCTTAGATACGGGAGGATCCTACAATGAGCAGTTCTTC.

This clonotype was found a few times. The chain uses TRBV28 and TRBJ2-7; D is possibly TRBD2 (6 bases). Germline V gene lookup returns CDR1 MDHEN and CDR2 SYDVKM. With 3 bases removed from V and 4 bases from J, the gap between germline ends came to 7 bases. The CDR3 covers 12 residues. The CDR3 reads CASSFSGYEQYF. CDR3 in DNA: TGTGCCAGCAGTTTTAGCGGATACGAGCAGTACTTC.

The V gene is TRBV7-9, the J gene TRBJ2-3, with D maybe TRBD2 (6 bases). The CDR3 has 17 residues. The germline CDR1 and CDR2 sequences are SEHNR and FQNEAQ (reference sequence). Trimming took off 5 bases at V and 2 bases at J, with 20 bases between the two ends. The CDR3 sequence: CASSPGTSSTFTDTQYF. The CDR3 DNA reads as TGTGCCAGCAGCCCGGGGACTTCCTCGACATTCACAGATACGCAGTATTTT.

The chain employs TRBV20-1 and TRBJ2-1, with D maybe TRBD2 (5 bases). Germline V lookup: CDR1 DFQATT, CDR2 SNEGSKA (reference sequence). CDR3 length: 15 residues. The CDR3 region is CRAGAESPPGNEQFF. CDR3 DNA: TGCAGGGCTGGAGCGGAAAGCCCTCCCGGCAATGAGCAGTTCTTC.

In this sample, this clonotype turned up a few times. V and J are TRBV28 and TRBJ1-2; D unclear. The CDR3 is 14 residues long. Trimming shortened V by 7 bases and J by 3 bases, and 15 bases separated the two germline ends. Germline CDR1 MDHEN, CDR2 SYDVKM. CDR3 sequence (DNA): TGTGCCAGCATCCGAGCCGACGGGTACTATGGCTACACCTTC. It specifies CASIRADGYYGYTF.

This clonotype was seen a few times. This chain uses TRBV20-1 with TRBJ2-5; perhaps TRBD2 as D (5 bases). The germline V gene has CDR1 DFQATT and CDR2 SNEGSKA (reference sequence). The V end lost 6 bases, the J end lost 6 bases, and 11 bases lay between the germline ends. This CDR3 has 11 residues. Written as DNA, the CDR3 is TGCAGTGCGATCGAGCGGCAGACCCAGTACTTC. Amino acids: CSAIERQTQYF.

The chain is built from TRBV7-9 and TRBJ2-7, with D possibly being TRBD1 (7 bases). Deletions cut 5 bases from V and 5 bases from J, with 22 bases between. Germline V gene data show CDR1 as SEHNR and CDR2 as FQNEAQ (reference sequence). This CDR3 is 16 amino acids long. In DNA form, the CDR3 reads TGTGCCAGCAGCCCTCTCGCGGGGACAGTCGGCGACGAGCAGTACTTC. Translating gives CASSPLAGTVGDEQYF.

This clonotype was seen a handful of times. CDR3 in DNA: TGTGCCGGACGGGACACCAAGAACACTGAAGCTTTCTTT. Its translation: CAGRDTKNTEAFF. The chain is built from TRBV28 and TRBJ1-1, with a possible D match to TRBD1 (6 bases). Germline CDR1 and CDR2: MDHEN and SYDVKM. There are 13 residues in the CDR3. V lost 11 bases, J lost 1 base, and 14 bases lay in between. Full variable domain (missing parts from reference TRBV28 and TRBJ1-1): DVKVTQSSRYLVKRTGEKVFLECVQDMDHENMFWYRQDPGLGLRLIYFSYDVKMKEKGDIPEGYSVSREKKERFSLILESASTNQTSMYLCAGRDTKNTEAFFGQGTRLTVV.

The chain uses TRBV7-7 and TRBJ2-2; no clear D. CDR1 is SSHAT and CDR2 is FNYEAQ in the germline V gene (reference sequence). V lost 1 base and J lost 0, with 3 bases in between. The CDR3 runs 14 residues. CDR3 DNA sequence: TGTGCCAGCAGCTTAGAGCCGAACACCGGGGAGCTGTTTTTT. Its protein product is CASSLEPNTGELFF. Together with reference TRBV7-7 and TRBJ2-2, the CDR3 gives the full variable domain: GAGVSQSPRYKVTKRGQDVTLRCDPISSHATLYWYQQALGQGPEFLTYFNYEAQPDKSGLPSDRFSAERPEGSISTLTIQRTEQRDSAMYRCASSLEPNTGELFFGEGSRLTVL.

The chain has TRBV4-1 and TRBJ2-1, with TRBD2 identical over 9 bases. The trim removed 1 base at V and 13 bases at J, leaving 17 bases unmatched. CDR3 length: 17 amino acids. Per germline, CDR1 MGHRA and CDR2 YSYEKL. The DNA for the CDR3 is TGCGCCAGCAGCCAAGTAGGGTCTCAGCGGGAGGCCGCCACCCAGTTCTTC. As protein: CASSQVGSQREAATQFF.